The following is a T cell receptor (beta chain) sequence with its context. The entry originates in a study of T-cell memory formation after mild COVID-19. In TCRdb, the 5' RACE reads were re-called with MiXCR into one record per CDR3 protein. The profile shows hundreds of thousands of distinct CDR3 sequences, roughly 15% of them singletons. V was pared by 7 bases and J by 7 bases, with 17 bases between. The CDR3 has 13 residues. In germline, CDR1 is SQVTM, CDR2 ANQGSEA. J is TRBJ1-5 and V is TRBV29-1; maybe TRBD1 (6 bases). This clonotype was obtained from a man aged 18 to 30 who had mild COVID-19 (a few samples of this study predate the infection). Cell type and time point are not known. Sequencing was performed on PBMCs or a T cell subset sorted from them (not recorded which). CDR3 nucleotide sequence: TGCAGCGCCGTGGGGGGCCTAAACCAGCCCCAGCATTTT. It translates to CSAVGGLNQPQHF.